The sample holds many counts of the clone carrying this T cell receptor beta chain. The data were taken from a study of patients and donors after allogeneic stem cell transplantation. A single record per CDR3 protein comes from TCRdb applying MiXCR to the RT-PCR reads. The profile shows approximately 33,000 distinct CDR3 sequences, nearly 7% of them singletons. The receptor was derived from a human donor who was either an allogeneic HSCT recipient or a stem cell or donor lymphocyte infusion donor (not recorded which). It is not recorded whose cells these are; they may come from a transplant donor. Source material: blood, either unsorted or a sorted T cell fraction (not recorded which).

CDR3 in amino acids: CASSLAPQGVNQPQHF. The CDR3 coding sequence is TGTGCCAGCAGCTTAGCGCCCCAGGGTGTCAATCAGCCCCAGCATTTT. J is TRBJ1-5 and V is TRBV7-8; the D gene is possibly TRBD1 (5 bases). Trimming took 0 bases from V and 3 from J, leaving 12 bases between them. This CDR3 spans 16 amino acids. In germline, CDR1 is SGHVS, CDR2 FQNEAQ.